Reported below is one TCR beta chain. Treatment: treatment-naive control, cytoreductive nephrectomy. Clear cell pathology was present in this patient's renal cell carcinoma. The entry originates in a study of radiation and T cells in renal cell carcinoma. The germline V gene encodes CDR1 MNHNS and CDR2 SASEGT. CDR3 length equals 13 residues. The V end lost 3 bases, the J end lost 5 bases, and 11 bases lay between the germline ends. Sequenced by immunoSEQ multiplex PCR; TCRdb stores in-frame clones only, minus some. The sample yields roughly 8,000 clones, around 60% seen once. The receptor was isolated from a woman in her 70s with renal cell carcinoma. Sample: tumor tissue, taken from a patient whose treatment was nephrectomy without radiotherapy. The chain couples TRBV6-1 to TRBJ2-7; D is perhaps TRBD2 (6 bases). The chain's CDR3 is CASSESPGDEQYF. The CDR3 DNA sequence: TGTGCCAGCAGTGAGTCTCCGGGGGACGAGCAGTACTTC.